This entry lists 9 T cell receptor beta chains sequenced from one sample in a study of blood T cell repertoires in COVID-19 (dated by TCRdb to 2019 to 2021). The library was generated by the immunoSEQ multiplex PCR assay. Here the immuneACCESS table is served through TCRdb, limited to in-frame sequences with V and J called. Missing clones are a known gap in these copies; in checked studies unresolved V genes cover under half, and the rest lacks a known reason. In all, the sample holds around 50,000 clones, and around 89% of those were seen once. Approximately 10% of the sample is in the top ten clones. Sequencing was performed on peripheral blood. The receptor source for this set is a man aged 45-65 years with active COVID-19.

The rearrangement links TRBV5-1 to TRBJ2-7; TRBD1 might be the D (6 bases). The CDR3 has 13 residues. CDR1 is SGHRS, CDR2 YFSETQ, per germline. V gave up 4 bases and J gave up 6 bases, with 14 bases separating them. In nucleotides, the CDR3 is TGCGCCAGCAGCATGGCCAGAGGGGGCGAGCAGTACTTC. The encoded protein is CASSMARGGEQYF. The whole variable domain, remainder taken from reference TRBV5-1 and TRBJ2-7, is KAGVTQTPRYLIKTRGQQVTLSCSPISGHRSVSWYQQTPGQGLQFLFEYFSETQRNKGNFPGRFSGRQFSNSRSEMNVSTLELGDSALYLCASSMARGGEQYFGPGTRLTVT.

A single count supports this clone. This chain uses TRBV28 with TRBJ2-4; 7 bases line up with TRBD1. CDR1 is MDHEN, CDR2 SYDVKM, per germline. There are 15 residues in the CDR3. With V trimmed by 2 bases and J by 0 bases, 1 base remained unmatched. The CDR3 spells CASSLEGAAKNIQYF. Written as DNA, the CDR3 is TGTGCCAGCAGTTTAGAGGGGGCAGCCAAAAACATTCAGTACTTC.

This chain connects TRBV3-1 (or the pseudogene TRBV3-2) to TRBJ2-1; 9 bases are shared with TRBD2. CDR1 is LGHDT and CDR2 is YNNKEL in the germline V gene (reference sequence). The junction had 8 bases not matched to a gene; V was cut back by 1 base and J by 4 bases. The CDR3 totals 17 residues. CDR3 sequence: CASSQGGGAREYNEQFF. The CDR3 DNA reads TGTGCCAGCAGCCAAGGCGGGGGGGCCCGGGAATACAATGAGCAGTTCTTC.

Written as DNA, the CDR3 is TGCGCCAGCAGCCCGGGGGGGCTAGCGGGAGCCGGTGAGCAGTTCTTC. This encodes CASSPGGLAGAGEQFF. The chain recombines TRBV5-1 with TRBJ2-1; 10 positions agree with TRBD2. The CDR3 contains 16 residues. Trimming cost V 4 bases and J 9 bases; bases outside gene matches: 13. CDR1 and CDR2 (germline): SGHRS, YFSETQ.

The chain recombines TRBV2 with TRBJ1-5, with TRBD1 matching over 12 bases. The CDR3 has 17 residues. Losses at the gene ends were 7 bases for V and 5 bases for J; bases not matched to a gene: 12. Germline assignment: CDR1 SNHLY and CDR2 FYNNEI. This CDR3 is CASTRLRDRGRYQPQHF. CDR3 in DNA: TGTGCCAGCACCAGGCTCCGGGACAGGGGGCGTTATCAGCCCCAGCATTTT.

This clone came up once. This chain links TRBV2 with TRBJ2-7, with 14 positions matching TRBD2. The CDR3 is 13 amino acids. Looked up from germline, CDR1 is SNHLY and CDR2 is FYNNEI. V trimming: 7 bases; J trimming: 12 bases; junction bases outside the gene matches: 8. This CDR3 is CASIPGLAGEAYF. DNA for the CDR3: TGTGCCAGCATTCCGGGACTAGCGGGAGAGGCGTACTTC.

The chain is built from TRBV5-1 and TRBJ2-5, with TRBD2 as a possible D gene (5 bases). Germline-derived CDR1 and CDR2 are SGHRS and YFSETQ. V was shortened by 6 bases and J by 5 bases, with 17 bases between the two germline ends. The CDR3 consists of 14 residues. CDR3 loop: CASNGEGSGETQYF. CDR3 bases: TGCGCCAGCAATGGTGAGGGATCGGGCGAGACCCAGTACTTC.

The rearrangement links TRBV6-2 or TRBV6-3 to TRBJ2-7, with 8 bases aligning to TRBD1. Per the germline V gene, CDR1 is MNHEY and CDR2 is SVGEGT. The trim removed 2 bases at V and 5 bases at J, leaving 5 bases unmatched. This CDR3 has 14 residues. The CDR3 is CASSYAGGDDEQYF. DNA for the CDR3: TGTGCCAGCAGTTACGCAGGGGGCGACGACGAGCAGTACTTC.

This clone was seen only once. The chain links TRBV12-3 or TRBV12-4 to TRBJ2-7, with a possible D match to TRBD1 (5 bases). The CDR3 extends over 13 amino acids. V gave up 4 bases and J gave up 11 bases, with 18 bases separating them. CDR3 sequence reads: CASSSDTVAGKYF. The DNA for the CDR3 is TGTGCCAGCAGTTCCGATACGGTCGCAGGGAAGTACTTC.